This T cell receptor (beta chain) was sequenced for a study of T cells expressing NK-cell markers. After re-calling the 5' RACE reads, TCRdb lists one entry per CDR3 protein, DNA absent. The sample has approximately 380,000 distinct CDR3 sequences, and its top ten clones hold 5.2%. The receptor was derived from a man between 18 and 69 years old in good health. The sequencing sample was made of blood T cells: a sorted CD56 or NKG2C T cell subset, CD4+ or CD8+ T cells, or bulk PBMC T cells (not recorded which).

The CDR3 reads CASSEPTGGSYEQYF. The chain links TRBV2 to TRBJ2-7; TCRdb's D call of TRBD1 is untestable without DNA. CDR3 length: 15 residues. The germline V gene encodes CDR1 SNHLY and CDR2 FYNNEI.